This is a list of T cell receptor beta chains from one sample in a study of CD8 T cells in ankylosing spondylitis. TCRdb fed the 5' RACE reads into MiXCR, producing one record per CDR3 protein. Of about 800,000 distinct CDR3 sequences in the sample, approximately 12% were seen once. Source material: blood, either unsorted or a sorted T cell fraction (not recorded which). These receptors all come from a male donor with ankylosing spondylitis. Both conserved end residues are part of each CDR3. A D gene is named only where the DNA matches it firmly. Rows give clone size only sometimes, using once, few, many, or a class for an expanded clone.

v_gene: TRBV20-1
j_gene: TRBJ2-2
d_gene: TRBD1
len: 17
abundance: -
CDR3aa: CSARDPGQGAHTGELFF
CDR3nt: TGCAGTGCTAGAGATCCCGGACAGGGGGCTCACACCGGGGAGCTGTTTTTT

v_gene: TRBV4-2
j_gene: TRBJ2-1
d_gene: -
len: 15
abundance: few
CDR3aa: CASSQESRQYNEQFF
CDR3nt: TGTGCCAGCAGCCAAGAGTCTCGACAGTACAATGAGCAGTTCTTC

v_gene: TRBV12-3/TRBV12-4
j_gene: TRBJ1-6
d_gene: -
len: 14
abundance: -
CDR3aa: CASSWTEDNSPLHF
CDR3nt: TGTGCCAGCAGCTGGACAGAAGATAATTCACCCCTCCACTTT

v_gene: TRBV5-1
j_gene: TRBJ2-5
d_gene: -
len: 14
abundance: -
CDR3aa: CASSYYSAQETQYF
CDR3nt: TGCGCCAGCAGTTACTACTCGGCCCAAGAGACCCAGTACTTC

v_gene: TRBV4-2
j_gene: TRBJ2-5
d_gene: TRBD1
len: 15
abundance: once
CDR3aa: CASSQGSKGAATQYF
CDR3nt: TGTGCCAGCAGCCAAGGTTCAAAGGGGGCGGCGACCCAGTACTTC

v_gene: TRBV12-3/TRBV12-4
j_gene: TRBJ1-5
d_gene: -
len: 14
abundance: many
CDR3aa: CASSFSGGNQPQHF
CDR3nt: TGTGCCAGCAGTTTCTCCGGCGGCAATCAGCCCCAGCATTTT

v_gene: TRBV5-1
j_gene: TRBJ2-1
d_gene: TRBD2
len: 15
abundance: few
CDR3aa: CASRVAGVPYNEQFF
CDR3nt: TGCGCCAGCAGGGTAGCGGGAGTGCCCTACAATGAGCAGTTCTTC

v_gene: TRBV5-6
j_gene: TRBJ2-7
d_gene: -
len: 15
abundance: -
CDR3aa: CASSSTGTHSYEQYF
CDR3nt: TGTGCCAGCAGCTCCACCGGGACGCACTCCTACGAGCAGTACTTC

v_gene: TRBV11-1
j_gene: TRBJ1-1
d_gene: TRBD1
len: 18
abundance: -
CDR3aa: CASSAPGQGFLKRAEAFF
CDR3nt: TGTGCCAGCAGCGCTCCGGGACAGGGGTTTTTAAAGCGGGCTGAAGCTTTCTTT

v_gene: TRBV9
j_gene: TRBJ2-3
d_gene: TRBD2
len: 14
abundance: few
CDR3aa: CASSPGLVRDTQYF
CDR3nt: TGTGCCAGCAGCCCCGGACTAGTGAGAGATACGCAGTATTTT

v_gene: TRBV5-1
j_gene: TRBJ1-1
d_gene: -
len: 16
abundance: few
CDR3aa: CASSLVQGGKDTEAFF
CDR3nt: TGCGCCAGCAGCTTGGTACAGGGCGGGAAGGACACTGAAGCTTTCTTT

v_gene: TRBV20-1
j_gene: TRBJ2-5
d_gene: -
len: 15
abundance: many
CDR3aa: CSARVRATVEETQYF
CDR3nt: TGCAGTGCTAGAGTTAGGGCTACGGTGGAAGAGACCCAGTACTTC

v_gene: TRBV6-1
j_gene: TRBJ1-1
d_gene: -
len: 13
abundance: many
CDR3aa: CASRNQWNTEAFF
CDR3nt: TGTGCCAGCAGAAATCAGTGGAACACTGAAGCTTTCTTT